A single sample gave rise to the 3 T cell receptor beta chains below, sequenced in a study of tumor-infiltrating lymphocytes in glioblastoma multiforme. TCR beta libraries were built from RNA through three nested multiplex PCR rounds using modified ARM-PCR. A single record per CDR3 protein comes from TCRdb applying MiXCR to the multiplex PCR reads. This table holds roughly 10,000 distinct CDR3 sequences, around 64% found once. Sequencing used brain tumor tissue. All receptors come from a male donor with glioblastoma.

As concerns this clonotype: Relative to the germline gene, one junction end is altered; a read error may explain this. The V gene is TRBV12-3 or TRBV12-4, the J gene TRBJ2-3, with D possibly being TRBD2 (5 bases). This CDR3 region has 16 residues. The CDR3 coding sequence is TGCGCCAGCATCTCCCTAGCAGGTTGGGATGGAGATACGCAGTATTTT. Translated: CASISLAGWDGDTQYF.

The genes are TRBV7-8 and TRBJ1-1, with D tentatively TRBD1 (5 bases). The CDR3 has 12 amino acids. The V end lost 11 bases, the J end lost 5 bases, and 15 bases lay between the germline ends. Germline CDR1 reads SGHVS; CDR2 reads FQNEAQ. CDR3 sequence (DNA): TGTGCCTACAGCTTAGGGGAAACTGAAGCTTTCTTT. Translation: CAYSLGETEAFF.

The gene calls are TRBV10-3 and TRBJ2-7, with TRBD1 as a possible D gene (5 bases). V gave up 4 bases and J gave up 4 bases, with 14 bases separating them. The CDR3 runs 14 residues. Germline values: CDR1 ENHRY, CDR2 SYGVKD. CDR3 coding DNA: TGTGCCATCAGTGTCACAGGTTTCGGTTACGAGCAGTACTTC. Translating gives CAISVTGFGYEQYF.